Presented here are 31 T cell receptor beta chains from one specimen sequenced in a study of blood T cells in healthy people across ages. For the second PCR, which ran for roughly 6 to 12 cycles, a sample-barcoded 5' primer and a J-beta primer mix were used. TCRdb reprocessed the 5' RACE reads via MiXCR and lists one record per CDR3 protein. This repertoire shows around 520,000 distinct CDR3 sequences, 25% to 35% found once; its top ten account for 3% to 4.5%. This sample was shared with a second study, whose subject was T cells of mothers and their children.

The source material was blood. All receptors come from a boy aged 2-15 years in good health.

This clonotype was seen ten or more times. The chain employs TRBV7-2 and TRBJ1-2; perhaps TRBD1 as D (6 bases). The CDR3 extends over 14 amino acids. The V end lost 4 bases, the J end lost 8 bases, and 17 bases lay between the germline ends. In germline, CDR1 is SGHTA, CDR2 FQGNSA. CDR3 nucleotides: TGTGCCAGCAGCTGGGAACACAGGGCAGGGGGCTACACCTTC. Translation: CASSWEHRAGGYTF.

This clonotype was recorded only once. This chain uses TRBV7-2 with TRBJ2-7, with TRBD2 identical over 8 bases. The CDR3 spans 14 residues. Per the germline V gene, CDR1 is SGHTA and CDR2 is FQGNSA. V was clipped by 5 bases and J by 3 bases; unmatched bases: 6. The CDR3 bases are TGTGCCAGCAGCCCTCGGGGGGGGGTCTACGAGCAGTACTTC. This translates into CASSPRGGVYEQYF.

This clonotype was counted between two and nine times. V usage is TRBV20-1 and J usage is TRBJ1-1, with 8 bases that match TRBD1. The CDR3 extends over 15 amino acids. Germline trimming cut 3 bases from V and 1 base from J; bases unmatched to any gene: 7. Germline CDR1 DFQATT, CDR2 SNEGSKA (reference sequence). CDR3 nucleotides: TGCAGTGCTAGGACAGGGGTACGTGAGAACACTGAAGCTTTCTTT. Encoded protein: CSARTGVRENTEAFF.

Comment on this clonotype: Relative to the germline gene, one junction end is altered; a read error may explain this. The chain couples TRBV6-2 or TRBV6-3 to TRBJ2-5; D gene uncertain. The germline V gene has CDR1 MNHEY and CDR2 SVGEGT. The CDR3 spans 13 residues. CDR3 in DNA: TGTGCCAGCAGTTACTCGAGCTGGAATGAGCCGTTCTTC. This translates into CASSYSSWNEPFF.

The chain links TRBV9 to TRBJ2-2; D possibly corresponds to TRBD1 (5 bases). CDR1 and CDR2 from the germline V gene are SGDLS and YYNGEE. This CDR3 is built from 17 residues. V was trimmed by 0 bases and J by 5 bases, leaving 17 bases between them. CDR3 in amino acids: CASSVAGLTSLTGELFF. In DNA, the CDR3 is TGTGCCAGCAGCGTAGCAGGGCTCACGAGTCTGACCGGGGAGCTGTTTTTT.

This rearrangement joins TRBV10-3 to TRBJ2-7; the D call may be TRBD1 or TRBD2 (6 bases each). With 3 bases removed from V and 2 bases from J, the gap between germline ends came to 20 bases. The V gene's germline CDR1 is ENHRY and CDR2 SYGVKD. The CDR3 contains 17 residues. Here the CDR3 reads CAISDGGRTTGTYEQYF. The CDR3 nucleotides read TGTGCCATCAGTGACGGGGGTCGGACGACAGGCACCTACGAGCAGTACTTC.

This clonotype was seen once. The V and J genes are TRBV30 and TRBJ1-1, with TRBD1 identical over 11 bases. There are 13 residues in the CDR3. J lost 1 base, V lost 8 bases, and 3 bases had no gene match. Germline V gives CDR1 GTSNPN, CDR2 SVGIG (reference sequence). The CDR3 DNA reads as TGTGCCCAGGACAGGGGGCCGAACACTGAAGCTTTCTTT. It yields the protein CAQDRGPNTEAFF.

The chain has TRBV7-9 and TRBJ1-2; D not resolved. The CDR3 spans 12 residues. Looked up from germline, CDR1 is SEHNR and CDR2 is FQNEAQ (reference sequence). Trimming cost V 8 bases and J 4 bases, with 11 bases left between them. As DNA, the CDR3 is TGTGCCAGCTCTAACAGAAGCTATGGCTACACCTTC. Translating gives CASSNRSYGYTF.

The chain couples TRBV2 to TRBJ2-5, with 7 bases matching TRBD1. This CDR3 comprises 15 residues. The germline V gene has CDR1 SNHLY and CDR2 FYNNEI. V shed 3 bases and J 2 bases; nucleotides not matched to a gene: 6. This CDR3 reads CASSEPGTEQETQYF. In nucleotides, the CDR3 is TGTGCCAGCAGTGAGCCCGGGACAGAACAAGAGACCCAGTACTTC.

In DNA form, the CDR3 reads TGCAGTGCTAGGCCTCCAGGGTGGCATGGCTACACCTTC. It is translated as CSARPPGWHGYTF. The V gene is TRBV20-1, the J gene TRBJ1-2; D perhaps matches TRBD1 (5 bases). Trimming shortened V by 3 bases and J by 6 bases, and 14 bases separated the two germline ends. Per the germline V gene, CDR1 is DFQATT and CDR2 is SNEGSKA (reference sequence). CDR3 length: 13 residues.

This clonotype appeared a few times. This chain uses TRBV20-1 with TRBJ1-4; no definite D call. V was trimmed by 0 bases and J by 7 bases, leaving 15 bases between them. Germline V gene lookup returns CDR1 DFQATT and CDR2 SNEGSKA (reference sequence). The CDR3 covers 15 residues. CDR3: CSARDPLGSGEKLFF. CDR3 sequence (DNA): TGCAGTGCTAGAGATCCGTTGGGGTCCGGTGAAAAACTGTTTTTT.

CDR3: CASSLRGGAYEQYF. The CDR3, as DNA: TGTGCCAGCAGTTTACGCGGGGGGGCCTACGAGCAGTACTTC. The V and J genes are TRBV28 and TRBJ2-1; 9 nucleotides agree with TRBD2. With the DNA end fitting TRBJ2-7 better, the J assignment may be wrong. Germline assignment: CDR1 MDHEN and CDR2 SYDVKM. This CDR3 contains 14 residues.

The sample holds one count of this clonotype. The chain recombines TRBV2 with TRBJ2-7, with 11 bases matching TRBD1. The CDR3 runs to 16 residues. Germline V gene lookup returns CDR1 SNHLY and CDR2 FYNNEI. The V and J ends lost 6 bases and 2 bases, in that order; junction bases with no gene match: 9. CDR3 nucleotides: TGTGCCAGCAGATCCGGGACAGGGGGAGATCCCTACGAGCAGTACTTC. Its protein product is CASRSGTGGDPYEQYF.

This clonotype has only a few counts. DNA of the CDR3: TGCGCCAGCAGCCAAGACCAGGTTTACTCTGGAAACACCATATATTTT. It specifies CASSQDQVYSGNTIYF. This sequence joins TRBV4-1 and TRBJ1-3; D remains unclear. The CDR3 has 16 amino acids. Germline CDR1 is MGHRA and CDR2 is YSYEKL. V gave up 0 bases and J gave up 0 bases, with 9 bases separating them.

The V gene is TRBV7-9, the J gene TRBJ2-6; tentative D call: TRBD1 (6 bases). V lost 5 bases and J lost 0, with 23 bases in between. The CDR3 has 20 amino acids. The V gene's germline CDR1 is SEHNR and CDR2 FQNEAQ (reference sequence). As DNA, the CDR3 is TGTGCCAGCAGCCCCTCTGGGGTGACAGGCCCTAGCTCTGGGGCCAACGTCCTGACTTTC. Protein sequence: CASSPSGVTGPSSGANVLTF.

The genes are TRBV12-3 or TRBV12-4 and TRBJ2-5; TRBD2 aligns across 8 bases. V shed 5 bases, J shed 5 bases, and the junction held 10 bases outside the gene matches. The CDR3 extends over 15 amino acids. CDR3 protein: CASSGRGGLLETQYF. The CDR3 DNA sequence: TGTGCCAGCAGTGGTCGGGGGGGCCTCCTGGAGACCCAGTACTTC.

As concerns this clonotype: A much larger clone differs by one base, so this may be a read error. The CDR3 sequence: CAGSVEPGGEQYF. Here the CDR3 DNA reads TGTGCCGGCAGCGTAGAGCCTGGGGGCGAGCAGTACTTC. This sequence joins TRBV9 and TRBJ2-7; D tentatively reads TRBD1 or TRBD2 (5 bases each). The length of the CDR3 is 13 residues. CDR1 SGDLS and CDR2 YYNGEE come from the germline V gene.

The chain uses TRBV7-2 and TRBJ1-5; no reliable D call. With 4 bases removed from V and 9 bases from J, the gap between germline ends came to 16 bases. This CDR3 spans 14 amino acids. The germline V gene encodes CDR1 SGHTA and CDR2 FQGNSA. This CDR3 reads CASSYGLPLVPQHF. DNA for the CDR3: TGTGCCAGCAGCTACGGGCTTCCACTAGTGCCCCAGCATTTT.

V gene TRBV7-3 combines with J gene TRBJ2-7; TRBD2 agrees at 7 bases. V was clipped by 5 bases and J by 4 bases; unmatched bases: 5. Germline V gene data show CDR1 as SGHTA and CDR2 as FQGTGA. The CDR3 is 13 residues long. The CDR3 DNA sequence: TGTGCCAGCAGCGCGGGGGATCGGTACGAGCAGTACTTC. Its protein is CASSAGDRYEQYF.

The chain is built from TRBV4-1 and TRBJ2-5; D unclear. This CDR3 spans 14 amino acids. The germline V gene has CDR1 MGHRA and CDR2 YSYEKL. V was trimmed by 2 bases and J by 0 bases, leaving 7 bases between them. The CDR3 region is CASSQRVNQETQYF. CDR3 in DNA: TGCGCCAGCAGCCAAAGGGTCAACCAAGAGACCCAGTACTTC.

This clonotype has ten or more counts. This chain connects TRBV6-6 to TRBJ2-7; the match to TRBD2 covers 8 bases. CDR1 and CDR2 (germline): MNHNY, SVGAGI (reference sequence). This CDR3 comprises 14 residues. Germline trimming cut 6 bases from V and 2 bases from J; bases unmatched to any gene: 6. The CDR3 nucleotides are TGTGCCAGCAGCCCCGGGACTAGGGCCTACGAGCAGTACTTC. Residues: CASSPGTRAYEQYF.

The chain carries TRBV15 and TRBJ2-5; D is uncertain. This CDR3 region has 14 residues. The germline V and J ends were trimmed by 1 base and 1 base, with 7 bases remaining between them. Germline values: CDR1 LNHNV, CDR2 YYDKDF (reference sequence). The CDR3 here is CATSRGTSQETQYF. In nucleotides, the CDR3 is TGTGCCACCAGCAGAGGCACCTCCCAAGAGACCCAGTACTTC. The full variable domain, its missing parts supplied by reference TRBV15 and TRBJ2-5, is DAMVIQNPRYQVTQFGKPVTLSCSQTLNHNVMYWYQQKSSQAPKLLFHYYDKDFNNEADTPDNFQSRRPNTSFCFLDIRSPGLGDTAMYLCATSRGTSQETQYFGPGTRLLVL.

The chain has TRBV14 and TRBJ1-1, with no clear D. V was shortened by 3 bases and J by 2 bases, with 10 bases between the two germline ends. Germline V lookup: CDR1 SGHDN, CDR2 FVKESK. This CDR3 has 14 amino acids. The CDR3 region has the DNA TGTGCCAGCAGCCACAGGACGGAAAACACTGAAGCTTTCTTT. This codes for CASSHRTENTEAFF.

The chain recombines TRBV7-2 with TRBJ2-3; 13 nucleotides match TRBD2. The germline gives CDR1 SGHTA, CDR2 FQGNSA. The CDR3 contains 17 residues. V dropped 0 bases and J dropped 3; count of bases not matched to a gene: 3. The CDR3 sequence: CASSLARTSGRTDTQYF. DNA of the CDR3: TGTGCCAGCAGCTTAGCTCGGACTAGCGGGAGAACAGATACGCAGTATTTT.

Only a few counts were recorded for this clonotype. The V and J genes are TRBV4-2 and TRBJ1-1; TRBD1 aligns across 8 bases. Trimming cost V 4 bases and J 5 bases; bases outside gene matches: 9. Germline V gene sequence: CDR1 LGHNA, CDR2 YNFKEQ. The CDR3 spans 15 residues. CDR3 loop: CASSPPDRVETEAFF. CDR3 in DNA: TGTGCCAGCAGCCCTCCGGACAGGGTTGAGACTGAAGCTTTCTTT.

This clonotype has a handful of counts. CDR3 region: CASSLSPGHEQYF. The CDR3 DNA reads as TGTGCCAGCAGCTTATCGCCGGGCCACGAGCAGTACTTC. V and J are TRBV11-2 and TRBJ2-7; no clear D. Per germline, CDR1 SGHAT and CDR2 FQNNGV. With 2 bases removed from V and 5 bases from J, the gap between germline ends came to 10 bases. CDR3 length: 13 residues.

This clonotype was seen only a few times. The genes are TRBV7-9 and TRBJ1-5; a possible D gene is TRBD1 (5 bases). The CDR3 covers 14 residues. Germline CDR1 is SEHNR and CDR2 is FQNEAQ (reference sequence). V lost 4 bases and J lost 6, with 13 bases in between. CDR3 sequence reads: CASSSGGGGQPQHF. The CDR3 DNA reads TGTGCCAGCAGCTCCGGTGGGGGGGGTCAGCCCCAGCATTTT.

This clonotype was seen more than once but under ten times. The rearrangement uses TRBV9 and TRBJ2-3; tentatively, D is TRBD2 (6 bases). Germline V lookup: CDR1 SGDLS, CDR2 YYNGEE. V was shortened by 4 bases and J by 1 base, with 10 bases between the two germline ends. This CDR3 is 14 amino acids long. CDR3 nucleotide sequence: TGTGCCAGCAGCCCCCGGAGGGGCACAGATACGCAGTATTTT. Protein: CASSPRRGTDTQYF.

The table lists this clonotype with a few counts. The chain carries TRBV5-1 and TRBJ2-4; D remains ambiguous. This CDR3 has 14 amino acids. The germline V gene encodes CDR1 SGHRS and CDR2 YFSETQ. Trimming took off 4 bases at V and 9 bases at J, with 17 bases between the two ends. DNA of the CDR3: TGCGCCAGCAGCCCAAAGGATGTCTCCAGCATTCAGTACTTC. Translated, it gives CASSPKDVSSIQYF.

The rearrangement uses TRBV28 and TRBJ2-7; tentatively, D is TRBD1 (5 bases). The V and J ends lost 4 bases and 0 bases respectively, with 16 bases between them. CDR1 is MDHEN and CDR2 is SYDVKM in the germline V gene. The CDR3 length is 16 residues. DNA of the CDR3: TGTGCCAGCAGTTCCTTCGACAGAAGGAGCTCCTACGAGCAGTACTTC. It encodes CASSSFDRRSSYEQYF.

V usage is TRBV6-6 and J usage is TRBJ1-2; D is possibly TRBD1 (5 bases). CDR1 and CDR2 from the germline V gene are MNHNY and SVGAGI (reference sequence). The CDR3 is 14 residues long. Deletions cut 4 bases from V and 4 bases from J, with 13 bases between. The CDR3 loop reads CASSFRVQGYGYTF. The DNA of the CDR3 is TGTGCCAGCAGTTTCCGGGTGCAGGGCTATGGCTACACCTTC.